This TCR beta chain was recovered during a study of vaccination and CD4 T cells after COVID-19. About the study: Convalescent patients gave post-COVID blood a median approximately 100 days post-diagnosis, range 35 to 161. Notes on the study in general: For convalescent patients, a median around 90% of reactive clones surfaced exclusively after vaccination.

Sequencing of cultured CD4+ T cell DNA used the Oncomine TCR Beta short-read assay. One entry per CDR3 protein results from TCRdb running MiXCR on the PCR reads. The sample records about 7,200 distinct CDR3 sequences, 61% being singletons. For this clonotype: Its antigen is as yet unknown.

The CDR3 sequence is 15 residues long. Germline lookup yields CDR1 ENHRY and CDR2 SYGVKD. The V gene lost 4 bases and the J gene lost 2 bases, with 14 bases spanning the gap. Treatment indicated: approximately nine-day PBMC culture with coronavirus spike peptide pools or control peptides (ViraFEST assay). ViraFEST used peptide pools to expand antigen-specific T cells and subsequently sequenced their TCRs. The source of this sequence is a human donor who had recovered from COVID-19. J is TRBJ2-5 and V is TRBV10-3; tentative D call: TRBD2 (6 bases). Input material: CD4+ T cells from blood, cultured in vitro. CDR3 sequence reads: CAISGGTGLQETQYF. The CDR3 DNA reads TGTGCCATCAGTGGGGGAACTGGACTACAAGAGACCCAGTACTTC.